This record looks at one T cell receptor (beta chain) sequence and its context. What it binds is unknown. Patients sequenced had flow cytometry evidence of CD8+CD57+ cell expansion. No therapy had been given to the patients at the time of blood sampling. For CDR3 and TCR beta VDJ profiling, genomic DNA was the template used. TCRdb recomputed calls from the reads with MiXCR, one row per CDR3 protein. The repertoire includes about 180,000 distinct CDR3 sequences, approximately 48% of them detected once, and under 15% sits in the top ten. The sample originates from a study of CD8+CD57+ T cells in acquired aplastic anemia. The wider study: When averaged, DNA from sorted CD4+ and CD8+ cells came to 3.2 ug.

The CDR3 contains 14 residues. Germline loops: CDR1 LNHNV, CDR2 YYDKDF (reference sequence). The junction had 6 bases not matched to a gene; V was cut back by 3 bases and J by 7 bases. Study outcomes and limitations: Between the patient and control groups, CD8+ Simpson's diversity did not differ significantly. Researchers report that approximately 28 CD8+ CDR3 sequences appeared in both patients and controls.

The sequenced sample consisted of sorted CD4+, CD8+, or CD8+CD57+ T cells (not recorded which) from PBMCs. V is TRBV15 and J is TRBJ1-2, with 9 bases matching TRBD1. This TCR derives from a human donor with aplastic anemia. The DNA for the CDR3 is TGTGCCACCAGCAGGGCACAGGGGGCGGGTGGCTACACCTTC. Its translation is CATSRAQGAGGYTF.